This T cell receptor beta chain comes out of a study of identical twins. The germline V gene encodes CDR1 MNHEY and CDR2 SMNVEV (reference sequence). The CDR3 has 16 residues. Trimming at V came to 6 bases and at J to 2 bases, leaving 9 bases not matched to a gene. TCRdb reanalysed the 5' RACE reads using MiXCR and keeps one entry per CDR3 protein. This sample has 1.5 million to 2 million distinct CDR3 sequences, with around 33% found just once. This sequence joins TRBV27 and TRBJ2-2; 7 positions match TRBD1. The sample taken for sequencing was cord blood. This TCR derives from a newborn girl in good health. The CDR3 DNA is TGTGCCAGCAGCAGATCGGGACAGCTCAACACCGGGGAGCTGTTTTTT. Its protein is CASSRSGQLNTGELFF.